These T cell receptor beta chains were read from a single sample in a study of cytomegalovirus exposure and HLA in healthy donors. TCRdb keeps only in-frame clones here, not all; method: immunoSEQ multiplex PCR. The table lists 150,000 to 200,000 clones, approximately 80% of them singletons. Source material: PBMCs. The receptors stem from a man younger than 35 in good health and CMV-seropositive. The CDR3 runs from the conserved cysteine through the conserved F or W. A D gene is named only where the DNA matches it firmly. Size tells how often a clone was seen (once, few, many) or the class of an expanded clone, and some rows leave it out.

size: once
V: TRBV7-9
D: -
J: TRBJ1-6
CDR3: CASSGEANSGTSPLHF
DNA: TGTGCCAGCAGCGGGGAGGCCAATTCGGGTACTTCACCCCTCCACTTT

size: few
V: TRBV18
D: -
J: TRBJ2-6
CDR3: CASSPGSGANGLTF
DNA: TGTGCCAGCTCACCAGGGTCTGGGGCCAACGGCCTGACTTTC

size: -
V: TRBV30
D: -
J: TRBJ2-7
CDR3: CAWSRAGAGEQYF
DNA: TGTGCCTGGAGCCGCGCGGGGGCGGGCGAGCAGTACTTC

size: -
V: TRBV6-4
D: -
J: TRBJ2-1
CDR3: CASSLDREVNEQFF
DNA: TGTGCCAGCAGCCTCGACAGGGAGGTTAATGAGCAGTTCTTC

size: once
V: TRBV5-5
D: -
J: TRBJ1-2
CDR3: CASSSIWAGDYGYTF
DNA: TGTGCCAGCAGCTCCATATGGGCAGGGGACTATGGCTACACCTTC

size: -
V: TRBV18
D: TRBD1
J: TRBJ1-4
CDR3: CASSSVGGEANEKLFF
DNA: TGTGCCAGCTCATCGGTAGGGGGCGAAGCTAATGAAAAACTGTTTTTT

size: -
V: TRBV6-5
D: -
J: TRBJ1-2
CDR3: CASSQGLGQFYGYTF
DNA: TGTGCCAGCAGCCAGGGACTGGGTCAGTTCTATGGCTACACCTTC

size: -
V: TRBV2
D: TRBD2
J: TRBJ2-4
CDR3: CASSVGLAVAKNIQYF
DNA: TGTGCCAGCAGTGTAGGACTAGCGGTAGCCAAAAACATTCAGTACTTC

size: -
V: TRBV5-1
D: TRBD2
J: TRBJ2-4
CDR3: CASSLLPTSSDKNSQYF
DNA: TGCGCCAGCAGCCTCTTGCCGACTAGCTCTGACAAAAACAGTCAGTACTTC

size: -
V: TRBV7-9
D: TRBD1
J: TRBJ1-1
CDR3: CASSTDRAEAFF
DNA: TGTGCCAGCAGCACGGACAGGGCTGAAGCTTTCTTT

size: -
V: TRBV6-5
D: -
J: TRBJ1-6
CDR3: CASSYNANPNSPLHF
DNA: TGTGCCAGCAGTTACAACGCGAATCCCAATTCACCCCTCCACTTT

size: -
V: TRBV6-6
D: TRBD2
J: TRBJ2-7
CDR3: CASSPDLAGWREQYF
DNA: TGTGCCAGCAGCCCAGACCTAGCGGGATGGCGCGAGCAGTACTTC

size: -
V: TRBV5-4
D: -
J: TRBJ2-6
CDR3: CASSLASSGANVLTF
DNA: TGTGCCAGCAGCTTGGCGAGCTCTGGGGCCAACGTCCTGACTTTC

size: few
V: TRBV29-1
D: -
J: TRBJ1-2
CDR3: CSVTHQDGSYGYTF
DNA: TGCAGCGTCACACACCAGGATGGAAGCTATGGCTACACCTTC

size: -
V: TRBV2
D: -
J: TRBJ2-1
CDR3: CASRFGLTRTNEQFF
DNA: TGTGCCAGCAGGTTCGGACTAACCCGCACAAATGAGCAGTTCTTC

size: -
V: TRBV6-6
D: TRBD2
J: TRBJ2-1
CDR3: CASSYGGSGTFEQFF
DNA: TGTGCCAGCAGTTACGGCGGTAGCGGGACATTTGAGCAGTTCTTC

size: few
V: TRBV2
D: TRBD2
J: TRBJ2-7
CDR3: CASTGPGTSGYEQYF
DNA: TGTGCCAGCACAGGACCCGGGACTAGCGGATACGAGCAGTACTTC

size: few
V: TRBV6-5
D: -
J: TRBJ1-1
CDR3: CASSYHGVRNTEAFF
DNA: TGTGCCAGCAGTTACCACGGGGTTAGGAACACTGAAGCTTTCTTT

size: few
V: TRBV20-1
D: -
J: TRBJ2-7
CDR3: CSAIDSYEQYF
DNA: TGCAGTGCTATCGACAGTTACGAGCAGTACTTC

size: -
V: TRBV5-4
D: -
J: TRBJ1-1
CDR3: CASSLVLGGTEAFF
DNA: TGTGCCAGCAGCTTGGTGCTAGGGGGCACTGAAGCTTTCTTT

size: -
V: TRBV6-5
D: -
J: TRBJ2-3
CDR3: CASSPQGNTDTQYF
DNA: TGTGCCAGCAGTCCCCAGGGAAACACAGATACGCAGTATTTT

size: once
V: TRBV4-1
D: TRBD1
J: TRBJ1-2
CDR3: CASSLVPGDRGYNYGYTF
DNA: TGCGCCAGCAGCCTCGTCCCCGGGGACAGGGGCTATAACTATGGCTACACCTTC

size: -
V: TRBV7-2
D: -
J: TRBJ1-5
CDR3: CASTNGGANQPQHF
DNA: TGTGCCAGCACGAACGGGGGGGCTAATCAGCCCCAGCATTTT

size: few
V: TRBV5-6
D: -
J: TRBJ1-2
CDR3: CASSQRGNYGYTF
DNA: TGTGCCTCAAGTCAGCGGGGCAACTATGGCTACACCTTC

size: few
V: TRBV5-1
D: TRBD1
J: TRBJ1-3
CDR3: CASSLGQGLSSGNTIYF
DNA: TGCGCCAGCAGCTTAGGACAGGGGCTGAGCTCTGGAAACACCATATATTTT

size: -
V: TRBV9
D: -
J: TRBJ1-1
CDR3: CASSVKDMNTEAFF
DNA: TGTGCCAGCAGCGTAAAGGACATGAACACTGAAGCTTTCTTT

size: -
V: TRBV5-4
D: TRBD2
J: TRBJ2-7
CDR3: CASSLPSSGSYEQYF
DNA: TGTGCCAGCAGCTTGCCTTCTAGCGGGAGCTACGAGCAGTACTTC

size: -
V: TRBV5-6
D: TRBD1
J: TRBJ1-1
CDR3: CASSTQGYDRVDTEAFF
DNA: TGTGCCAGCAGCACCCAAGGGTATGACAGGGTGGACACTGAAGCTTTCTTT

size: -
V: TRBV18
D: TRBD2
J: TRBJ2-1
CDR3: CASSPRTSAREQFF
DNA: TGTGCCAGCTCACCCCGGACTAGCGCCCGCGAGCAGTTCTTC

size: -
V: TRBV6-6
D: TRBD1
J: TRBJ1-6
CDR3: CASIKQGTNNSPLHF
DNA: TGTGCCAGCATTAAACAGGGGACCAATAATTCACCCCTCCACTTT

size: -
V: TRBV7-8
D: -
J: TRBJ1-3
CDR3: CASSSDYTIYF
DNA: TGTGCCAGCAGCTCCGACTACACCATATATTTT

size: once
V: TRBV2
D: -
J: TRBJ1-4
CDR3: CASSETGHELGYEKLFF
DNA: TGTGCCAGCAGTGAAACGGGACACGAATTGGGCTATGAAAAACTGTTTTTT

size: -
V: TRBV6-4
D: -
J: TRBJ2-5
CDR3: CARTPTGTPSQTQYF
DNA: TGTGCCAGGACTCCGACGGGGACACCGTCGCAGACCCAGTACTTC

size: -
V: TRBV5-1
D: TRBD1
J: TRBJ2-1
CDR3: CASSLAPATGLVSNEQFF
DNA: TGCGCCAGCAGCTTGGCCCCCGCGACAGGGTTAGTTTCTAATGAGCAGTTCTTC

size: -
V: TRBV7-8
D: -
J: TRBJ1-1
CDR3: CASSPTGVSSEAFF
DNA: TGTGCCAGCAGCCCAACCGGGGTGAGCTCTGAAGCTTTCTTT

size: -
V: TRBV30
D: -
J: TRBJ1-4
CDR3: CAWSGRANEKLFF
DNA: TGTGCCTGGAGTGGGAGAGCTAATGAAAAACTGTTTTTT

size: once
V: TRBV27
D: -
J: TRBJ2-7
CDR3: CASSPGVGWDEQYF
DNA: TGTGCCAGCAGTCCCGGGGTGGGCTGGGACGAGCAGTACTTC

size: -
V: TRBV5-1
D: -
J: TRBJ2-5
CDR3: CASSLWGPSYEYQETQYF
DNA: TGCGCCAGCAGCTTGTGGGGGCCTTCTTATGAGTACCAAGAGACCCAGTACTTC

size: few
V: TRBV2
D: TRBD1
J: TRBJ1-2
CDR3: CASSDGTGVNYGYTF
DNA: TGTGCCAGCAGTGACGGGACAGGGGTGAACTATGGCTACACCTTC

size: -
V: TRBV11-3
D: TRBD2
J: TRBJ2-1
CDR3: CASSLRGGMQFF
DNA: TGTGCCAGCAGCTTACGGGGGGGCATGCAGTTCTTC

size: -
V: TRBV5-1
D: -
J: TRBJ2-3
CDR3: CASSLELAATDTQYF
DNA: TGCGCCAGCAGCTTGGAGTTAGCGGCCACAGATACGCAGTATTTT

size: -
V: TRBV5-4
D: -
J: TRBJ2-7
CDR3: CASSKDYRDEQYF
DNA: TGTGCCAGCAGCAAGGATTATCGGGACGAGCAGTACTTC

size: -
V: TRBV30
D: TRBD2
J: TRBJ2-3
CDR3: CASDSGTNTDTQYF
DNA: TGTGCTTCCGACTCCGGGACTAACACAGATACGCAGTATTTT

size: -
V: TRBV6-1
D: -
J: TRBJ1-1
CDR3: CASTHGGSAEAFF
DNA: TGTGCCAGCACCCACGGGGGGTCGGCTGAAGCTTTCTTT

size: -
V: TRBV7-6
D: TRBD2
J: TRBJ2-7
CDR3: CASSLGSLAEIYEQYF
DNA: TGTGCCAGCAGCTTAGGCTCACTAGCGGAGATCTACGAGCAGTACTTC

size: few
V: TRBV6-6
D: TRBD1
J: TRBJ1-1
CDR3: CASSSVGQGRAEAFF
DNA: TGTGCCAGCAGTTCCGTAGGACAGGGTCGCGCTGAAGCTTTCTTT

size: -
V: TRBV4-1
D: -
J: TRBJ1-5
CDR3: CASSQTDSPNQPQHF
DNA: TGCGCCAGCAGCCAAACCGACTCGCCCAATCAGCCCCAGCATTTT